Listed here are 16 T cell receptor beta chains from one sample, sequenced in a study of cytotoxic CD8 clonotypes in ibrutinib-treated CLL. Data came from immunoSEQ multiplex PCR; TCRdb stores just in-frame clones and leaves some out. The table has 250,000 or so clones, under 80% seen once. The material was PBMCs, obtained after 24 months of ibrutinib treatment. All receptors derive from a human donor with chronic lymphocytic leukemia.

This rearrangement joins TRBV9 to TRBJ2-1, with TRBD2 matching over 14 bases. Looked up from germline, CDR1 is SGDLS and CDR2 is YYNGEE. The CDR3 sequence is 17 residues long. The J segment lost 6 bases and the V segment lost 4 bases, leaving 9 bases of the junction unmatched. The DNA of the CDR3 is TGTGCCAGCAGCTCGAGACTAGCGGGAGGGCAAATCAATGAGCAGTTCTTC. Protein: CASSSRLAGGQINEQFF.

This clone has more than one count but fewer than ten. The chain links TRBV10-3 to TRBJ1-2, with a possible D match to TRBD1 (6 bases). The CDR3 is 16 residues long. Trimming stripped 6 bases from V and 9 bases from J, with 26 bases between. CDR1 is ENHRY and CDR2 is SYGVKD in the germline V gene. The CDR3 nucleotides read TGTGCCATCAGAGAAACCCCAGGGGATCTGGGGAGCAGCTACACCTTC. It codes for CAIRETPGDLGSSYTF.

This clone appeared once. The chain links TRBV27 to TRBJ1-2; 10 bases are shared with TRBD1. The CDR3 loop spans 15 amino acids. CDR1 is MNHEY and CDR2 is SMNVEV in the germline V gene (reference sequence). Trimming took 5 bases from V and 4 from J; bases not matched to a gene: 7. This CDR3 is CASSPRDRGPYGYTF. The CDR3 nucleotides read TGTGCCAGCAGTCCCCGGGACAGGGGACCCTATGGCTACACCTTC.

The genes are TRBV7-3 and TRBJ2-3; D is tentatively TRBD1 or TRBD2 (6 bases each). There are 14 residues in the CDR3. Germline V gene data show CDR1 as SGHTA and CDR2 as FQGTGA. Deletions cut 2 bases from V and 5 bases from J, with 11 bases between. CDR3 bases: TGTGCCAGCAGCTTATCGGGGGCCGGAGATACGCAGTATTTT. Amino acid sequence: CASSLSGAGDTQYF.

J is TRBJ1-2 and V is TRBV5-1, with a weak D call TRBD1 (5 bases). This CDR3 comprises 15 residues. Germline CDR1 SGHRS, CDR2 YFSETQ. Trimming took off 4 bases at V and 5 bases at J, with 18 bases between the two ends. The CDR3 DNA follows: TGCGCCAGCAGCACCGGCGGGGACCTCAAGTATGGCTACACCTTC. As protein: CASSTGGDLKYGYTF.

This clone was observed a handful of times. This chain uses TRBV27 with TRBJ2-5; TRBD1 is a possible D gene (6 bases). Germline V lookup: CDR1 MNHEY, CDR2 SMNVEV (reference sequence). The CDR3 is made up of 13 amino acids. The V end was cut by 6 bases, the J end by 1 base, with 9 bases between. CDR3 residues: CASRKQGQETQYF. The DNA of the CDR3 is TGTGCCAGCAGAAAACAGGGCCAAGAGACCCAGTACTTC.

The V gene is TRBV18, the J gene TRBJ1-5; TRBD1 is a possible D gene (5 bases). CDR3 length equals 15 residues. In germline, CDR1 is KGHSH, CDR2 LQKENI. Between the trimmed V and J ends, which lost 3 bases and 7 bases, there was a span of 16 bases. The CDR3 sequence is CASSPFSQGGQPQHF. DNA for the CDR3: TGTGCCAGCTCACCCTTCTCCCAGGGCGGACAGCCCCAGCATTTT.

In this sample, this clone turned up a few times. CDR3 nucleotides: TGTGCCAGCAGTTTATCGGTGGCGAACATTCAGTACTTC. Translated, it gives CASSLSVANIQYF. The chain employs TRBV27 and TRBJ2-4; no reliable D call. The CDR3 is made up of 13 amino acids. The V gene's germline CDR1 is MNHEY and CDR2 SMNVEV (reference sequence). V lost 0 bases and J lost 7, with 7 bases in between.

This chain links TRBV9 with TRBJ2-3; tentative D call: TRBD2 (6 bases). The germline gives CDR1 SGDLS, CDR2 YYNGEE. V was shortened by 2 bases and J by 5 bases, with 15 bases between the two germline ends. This CDR3 spans 15 amino acids. CDR3: CASSVNIGTEDTQYF. The CDR3 region has the DNA TGTGCCAGCAGCGTTAATATCGGGACTGAAGATACGCAGTATTTT.

The chain's CDR3 is CASSFGGEETQYF. The CDR3 region has the DNA TGCGCCAGCAGCTTCGGGGGGGAAGAGACCCAGTACTTC. V and J are TRBV5-1 and TRBJ2-5; 8 bases fit TRBD2. CDR3 size: 13 residues. Germline CDR1 and CDR2: SGHRS and YFSETQ. The V and J ends lost 2 bases and 3 bases, in that order; junction bases with no gene match: 0.

The J gene is TRBJ2-3, the V gene TRBV28; D is unclear. Germline V CDR1 and CDR2: MDHEN, SYDVKM. Between the trimmed V and J ends, which lost 3 bases and 7 bases, there was a span of 14 bases. This CDR3 contains 14 residues. CDR3 sequence reads: CASSFRTVRNTQYF. CDR3 nucleotide sequence: TGTGCCAGCAGTTTTCGGACGGTGCGGAATACGCAGTATTTT.

The chain combines TRBV25-1 with TRBJ1-4; D gene uncertain. The CDR3 sequence is 15 residues long. Germline V lookup: CDR1 MGHDK, CDR2 SYGVNS. Deletions cut 2 bases from V and 0 bases from J, with 7 bases between. The CDR3 protein is CASSEVTTTNEKLFF. Here the CDR3 DNA reads TGTGCCAGCAGTGAAGTGACAACAACTAATGAAAAACTGTTTTTT.

This chain joins TRBV9 and TRBJ2-7; weak D call: TRBD1 (6 bases). In germline, CDR1 is SGDLS, CDR2 YYNGEE. Trimming stripped 3 bases from V and 7 bases from J, with 17 bases between. The CDR3 is made up of 14 amino acids. CDR3 sequence (DNA): TGTGCCAGCAGCGCCCACAGGGAATCGGGTGAGCAGTACTTC. Translating gives CASSAHRESGEQYF.

The chain carries TRBV25-1 and TRBJ2-5; D is ambiguous. Trimming shortened V by 6 bases and J by 5 bases, and 4 bases separated the two germline ends. Germline CDR1 reads MGHDK; CDR2 reads SYGVNS. The CDR3 runs 10 residues. CDR3 sequence (DNA): TGTGCCAGCAGCGGGGAGACCCAGTACTTC. This translates into CASSGETQYF.

There are a few counts of this clone. This chain links TRBV13 with TRBJ1-2, with a tentative D call TRBD1 (6 bases). The germline V gene encodes CDR1 PRHDT and CDR2 FYEKMQ (reference sequence). This CDR3 region has 14 residues. Deletions cut 5 bases from V and 2 bases from J, with 12 bases between. The CDR3 nucleotides are TGTGCCAGCAGCCCAAGGGGGATCAACTATGGCTACACCTTC. It yields the protein CASSPRGINYGYTF.

The chain carries TRBV19 and TRBJ2-3; 12 bases line up with TRBD2. J lost 6 bases, V lost 6 bases, and 7 bases had no gene match. The length of the CDR3 is 15 residues. Per germline, CDR1 LNHDA and CDR2 SQIVND (reference sequence). This chain's CDR3 is CASSVTSGRADTQYF. Here the CDR3 DNA reads TGTGCCAGTAGCGTGACTAGCGGGAGAGCCGATACGCAGTATTTT.